This TCR beta chain was profiled in a study of T cells after yellow fever vaccination. Study-wide results and caveats: Among primary-vaccination clones, most reappeared after the booster, at about 95% for CD4 and 85% to 90% for CD8.

The CDR3 spans 13 residues. The germline CDR1 and CDR2 sequences are SGHTA and FQGNSA. Trimming removed 4 bases at V and 5 bases at J, with 11 bases between. The sample holds many counts of this clonotype. The antigen remains undetermined. 5'RACE template switching generated TCR cDNA, adding a universal primer site and UMIs. TCRdb called the 5' RACE reads again in MiXCR, with one record for every CDR3 protein. The sample comprises some 290,000 distinct CDR3 sequences, about 10% of which are singletons, and 3.3% rests with the top ten. The chain couples TRBV7-2 to TRBJ2-5; D is unclear. This receptor was identified in a man aged 18 to 35 who received the YFV17D yellow fever vaccine. The specimen comprised CD4+ T cells sorted from PBMCs, sampled 45 days after the yellow fever booster vaccination. CDR3 loop: CASSYRPEETQYF. DNA for the CDR3: TGTGCCAGCAGCTACCGGCCGGAGGAGACCCAGTACTTC.